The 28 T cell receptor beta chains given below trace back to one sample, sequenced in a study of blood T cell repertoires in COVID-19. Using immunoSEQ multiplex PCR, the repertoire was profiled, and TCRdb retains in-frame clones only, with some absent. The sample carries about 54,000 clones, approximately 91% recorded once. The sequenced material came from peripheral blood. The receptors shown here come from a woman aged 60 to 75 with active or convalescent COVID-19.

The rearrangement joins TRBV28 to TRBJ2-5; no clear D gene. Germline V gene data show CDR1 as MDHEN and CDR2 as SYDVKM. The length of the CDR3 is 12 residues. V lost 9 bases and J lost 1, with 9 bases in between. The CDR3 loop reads CARVLAQETQYF. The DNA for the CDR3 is TGTGCCAGGGTTTTGGCCCAAGAGACCCAGTACTTC.

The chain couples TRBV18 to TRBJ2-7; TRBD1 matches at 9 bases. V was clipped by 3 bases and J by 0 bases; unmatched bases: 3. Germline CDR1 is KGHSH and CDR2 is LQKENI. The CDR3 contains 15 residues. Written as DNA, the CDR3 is TGTGCCAGCTCACCGGGACAGGGTATCTCCTACGAGCAGTACTTC. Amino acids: CASSPGQGISYEQYF.

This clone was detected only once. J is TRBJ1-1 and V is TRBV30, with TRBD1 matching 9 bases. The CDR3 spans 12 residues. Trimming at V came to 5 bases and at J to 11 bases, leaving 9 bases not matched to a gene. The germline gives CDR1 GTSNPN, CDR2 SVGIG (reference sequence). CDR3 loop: CAWDRGVGGAFF. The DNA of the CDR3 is TGTGCCTGGGACAGGGGGGTCGGCGGTGCTTTCTTT.

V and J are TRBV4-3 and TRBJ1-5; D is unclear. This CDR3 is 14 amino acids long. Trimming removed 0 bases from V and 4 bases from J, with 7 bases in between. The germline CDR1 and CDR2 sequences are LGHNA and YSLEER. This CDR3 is CASSQDAGNQPQHF. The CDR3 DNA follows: TGCGCCAGCAGCCAAGATGCCGGGAATCAGCCCCAGCATTTT.

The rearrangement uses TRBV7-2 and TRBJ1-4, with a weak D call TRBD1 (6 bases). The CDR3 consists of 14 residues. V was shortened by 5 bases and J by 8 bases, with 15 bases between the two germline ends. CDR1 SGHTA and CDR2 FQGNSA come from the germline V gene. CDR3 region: CASSPPDRSEKLFF. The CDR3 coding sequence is TGTGCCAGCAGCCCCCCGGACAGAAGCGAAAAACTGTTTTTT. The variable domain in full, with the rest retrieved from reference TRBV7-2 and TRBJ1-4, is GAGVSQSPSNKVTEKGKDVELRCDPISGHTALYWYRQSLGQGLEFLIYFQGNSAPDKSGLPSDRFSAERTGGSVSTLTIQRTQQEDSAVYLCASSPPDRSEKLFFGSGTQLSVL.

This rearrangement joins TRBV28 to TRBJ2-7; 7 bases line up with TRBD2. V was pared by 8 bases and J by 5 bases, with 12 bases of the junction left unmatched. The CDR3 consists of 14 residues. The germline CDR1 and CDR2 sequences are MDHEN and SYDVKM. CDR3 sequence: CASDWGGRGNEQYF. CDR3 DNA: TGTGCCAGCGACTGGGGAGGGCGTGGCAACGAGCAGTACTTC.

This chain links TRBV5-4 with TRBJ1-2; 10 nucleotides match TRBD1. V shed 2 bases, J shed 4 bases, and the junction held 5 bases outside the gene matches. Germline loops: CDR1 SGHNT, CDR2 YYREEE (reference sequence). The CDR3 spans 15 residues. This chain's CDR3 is CASSLGTGVGYGYTF. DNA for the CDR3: TGTGCCAGCAGCTTAGGGACAGGGGTCGGCTATGGCTACACCTTC.

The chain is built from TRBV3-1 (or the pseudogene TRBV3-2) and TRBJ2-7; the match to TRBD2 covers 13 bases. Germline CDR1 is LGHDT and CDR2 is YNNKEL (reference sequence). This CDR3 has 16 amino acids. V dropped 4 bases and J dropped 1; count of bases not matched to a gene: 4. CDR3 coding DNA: TGTGCCAGCAGCCCCGGGACTAGCGGGGCGTCCTACGAGCAGTACTTC. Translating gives CASSPGTSGASYEQYF.

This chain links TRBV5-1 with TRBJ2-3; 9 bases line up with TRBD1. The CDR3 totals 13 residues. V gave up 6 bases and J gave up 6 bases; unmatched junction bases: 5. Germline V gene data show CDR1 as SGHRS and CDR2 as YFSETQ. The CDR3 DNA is TGCGCCAGCACCACAGGGGGCAGGGATACGCAGTATTTT. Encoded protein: CASTTGGRDTQYF.

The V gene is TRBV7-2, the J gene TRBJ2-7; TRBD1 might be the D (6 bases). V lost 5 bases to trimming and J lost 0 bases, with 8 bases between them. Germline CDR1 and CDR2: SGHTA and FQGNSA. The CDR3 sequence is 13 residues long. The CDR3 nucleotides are TGTGCCAGCAGCCGGGACACCTCCTACGAGCAGTACTTC. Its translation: CASSRDTSYEQYF.

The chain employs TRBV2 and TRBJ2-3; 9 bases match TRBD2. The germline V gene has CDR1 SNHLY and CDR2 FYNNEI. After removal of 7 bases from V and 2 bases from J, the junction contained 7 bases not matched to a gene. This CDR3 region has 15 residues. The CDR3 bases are TGTGCCAGCACGGAGACTAGCGGAACCACAGATACGCAGTATTTT. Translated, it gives CASTETSGTTDTQYF.

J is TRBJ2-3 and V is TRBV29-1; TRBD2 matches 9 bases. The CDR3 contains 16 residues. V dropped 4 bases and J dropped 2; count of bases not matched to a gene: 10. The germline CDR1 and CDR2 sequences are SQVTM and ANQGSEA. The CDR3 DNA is TGCAGCGTTGCGTATTTTAGCGGGGGCCTCACAGATACGCAGTATTTT. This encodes CSVAYFSGGLTDTQYF.

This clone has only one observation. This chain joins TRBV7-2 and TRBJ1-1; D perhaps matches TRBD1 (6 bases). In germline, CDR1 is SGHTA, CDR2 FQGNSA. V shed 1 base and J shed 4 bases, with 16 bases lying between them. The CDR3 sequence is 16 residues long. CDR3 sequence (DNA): TGTGCCAGCAGCTTAGTCACAGGGTGGTTGGGCACTGAAGCTTTCTTT. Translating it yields CASSLVTGWLGTEAFF. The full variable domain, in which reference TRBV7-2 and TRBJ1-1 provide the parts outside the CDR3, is GAGVSQSPSNKVTEKGKDVELRCDPISGHTALYWYRQSLGQGLEFLIYFQGNSAPDKSGLPSDRFSAERTGGSVSTLTIQRTQQEDSAVYLCASSLVTGWLGTEAFFGQGTRLTVV.

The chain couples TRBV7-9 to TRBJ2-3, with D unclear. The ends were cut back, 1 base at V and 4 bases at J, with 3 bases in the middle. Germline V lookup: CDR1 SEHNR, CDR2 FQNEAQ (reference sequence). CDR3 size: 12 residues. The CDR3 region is CASSLVSDTQYF. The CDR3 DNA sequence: TGTGCCAGCAGCTTAGTCTCAGATACGCAGTATTTT.

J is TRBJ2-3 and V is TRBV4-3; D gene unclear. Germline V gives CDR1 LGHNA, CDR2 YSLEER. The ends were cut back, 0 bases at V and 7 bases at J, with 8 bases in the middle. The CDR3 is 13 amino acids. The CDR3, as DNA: TGCGCCAGCAGCCAAGATCAGCGTTATACGCAGTATTTT. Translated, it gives CASSQDQRYTQYF.

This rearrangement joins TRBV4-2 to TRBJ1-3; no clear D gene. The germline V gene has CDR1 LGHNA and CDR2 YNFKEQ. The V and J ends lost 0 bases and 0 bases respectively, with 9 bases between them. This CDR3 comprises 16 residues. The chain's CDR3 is CASSQDASGSGNTIYF. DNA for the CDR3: TGTGCCAGCAGCCAAGATGCGTCCGGCTCTGGAAACACCATATATTTT.

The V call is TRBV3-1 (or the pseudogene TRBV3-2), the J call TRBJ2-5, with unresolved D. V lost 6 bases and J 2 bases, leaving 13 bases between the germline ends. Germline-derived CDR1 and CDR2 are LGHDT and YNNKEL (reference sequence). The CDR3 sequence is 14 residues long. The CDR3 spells CASRFGQIQETQYF. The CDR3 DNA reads TGTGCCAGCAGATTTGGGCAGATTCAAGAGACCCAGTACTTC.

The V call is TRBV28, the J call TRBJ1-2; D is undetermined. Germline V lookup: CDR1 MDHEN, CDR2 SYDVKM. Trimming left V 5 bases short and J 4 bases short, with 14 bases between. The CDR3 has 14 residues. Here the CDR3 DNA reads TGTGCCAGCAGTATCTTCGGGATTACCTATGGCTACACCTTC. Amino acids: CASSIFGITYGYTF.

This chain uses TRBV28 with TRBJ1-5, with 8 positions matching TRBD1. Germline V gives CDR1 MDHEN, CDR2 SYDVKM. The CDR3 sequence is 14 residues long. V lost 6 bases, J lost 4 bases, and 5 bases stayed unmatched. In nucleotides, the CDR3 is TGTGCCAGCAGCCCGGACAGGGTGAATCAGCCCCAGCATTTT. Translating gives CASSPDRVNQPQHF.

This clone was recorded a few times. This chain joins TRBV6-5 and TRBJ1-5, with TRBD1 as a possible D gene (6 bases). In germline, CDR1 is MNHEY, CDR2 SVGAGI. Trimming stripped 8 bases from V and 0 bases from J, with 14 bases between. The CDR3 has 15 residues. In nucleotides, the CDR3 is TGTGCCAGCGGAGGACAGCCAAATAGCAATCAGCCCCAGCATTTT. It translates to CASGGQPNSNQPQHF.

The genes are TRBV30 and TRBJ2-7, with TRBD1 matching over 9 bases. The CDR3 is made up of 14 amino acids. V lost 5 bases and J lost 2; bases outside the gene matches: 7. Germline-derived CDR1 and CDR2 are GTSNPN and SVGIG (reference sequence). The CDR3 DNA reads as TGTGCCTGGTCCACCGGGACAGGGACCTACGAGCAGTACTTC. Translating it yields CAWSTGTGTYEQYF.

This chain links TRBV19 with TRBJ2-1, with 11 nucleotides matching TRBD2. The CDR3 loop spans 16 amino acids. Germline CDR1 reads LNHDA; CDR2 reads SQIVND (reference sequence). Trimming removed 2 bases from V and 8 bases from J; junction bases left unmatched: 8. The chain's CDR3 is CASSIRTSGSPYEQFF. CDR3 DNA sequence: TGTGCCAGTAGTATACGTACTAGCGGGAGTCCGTATGAGCAGTTCTTC.

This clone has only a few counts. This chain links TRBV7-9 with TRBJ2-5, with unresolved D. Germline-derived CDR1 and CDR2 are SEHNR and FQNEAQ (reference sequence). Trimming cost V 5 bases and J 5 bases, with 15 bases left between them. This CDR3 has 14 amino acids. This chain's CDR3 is CASSPPRAWETQYF. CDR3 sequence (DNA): TGTGCCAGCAGCCCCCCTAGAGCGTGGGAGACCCAGTACTTC.

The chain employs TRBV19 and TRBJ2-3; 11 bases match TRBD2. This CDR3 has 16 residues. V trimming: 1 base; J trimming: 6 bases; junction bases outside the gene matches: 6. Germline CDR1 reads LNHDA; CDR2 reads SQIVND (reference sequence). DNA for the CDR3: TGTGCCAGTAGTATAGTAGGTAGCGGGGGGGCCGATACGCAGTATTTT. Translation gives CASSIVGSGGADTQYF.

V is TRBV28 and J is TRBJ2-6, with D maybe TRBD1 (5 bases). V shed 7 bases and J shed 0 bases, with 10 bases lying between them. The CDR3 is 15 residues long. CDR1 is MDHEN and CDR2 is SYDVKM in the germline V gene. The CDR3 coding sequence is TGTGCCAGCATTGGGGCAAGCTCTGGGGCCAACGTCCTGACTTTC. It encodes CASIGASSGANVLTF.

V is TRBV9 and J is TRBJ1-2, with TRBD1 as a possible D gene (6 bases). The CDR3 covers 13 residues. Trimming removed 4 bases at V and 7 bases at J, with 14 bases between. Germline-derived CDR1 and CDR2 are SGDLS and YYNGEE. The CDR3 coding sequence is TGTGCCAGCAGCTCCACAGGGCTAGGTGGCTACACCTTC. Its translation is CASSSTGLGGYTF.

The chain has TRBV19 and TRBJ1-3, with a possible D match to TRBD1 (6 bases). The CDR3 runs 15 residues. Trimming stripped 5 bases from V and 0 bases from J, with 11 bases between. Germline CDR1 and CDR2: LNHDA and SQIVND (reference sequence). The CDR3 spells CASSLQGSSGNTIYF. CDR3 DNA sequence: TGTGCCAGTAGTTTACAGGGAAGCTCTGGAAACACCATATATTTT.

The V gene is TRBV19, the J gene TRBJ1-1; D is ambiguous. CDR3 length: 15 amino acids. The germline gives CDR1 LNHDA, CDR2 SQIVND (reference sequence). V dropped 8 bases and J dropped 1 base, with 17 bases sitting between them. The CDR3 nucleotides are TGTGCCAGTTCGTGGGCCCCCATAGGGAACACTGAAGCTTTCTTT. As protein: CASSWAPIGNTEAFF.